This TCR beta chain was profiled in a study of CD8+CD57+ T cells in acquired aplastic anemia. Study overall: The average for DNA from sorted CD4+ and CD8+ cells was roughly 3 ug.

The study, taken as a whole, reports: CD8+ Simpson's diversity showed no significant patient-control difference.

TCR beta VDJ and CDR3 were profiled, and genomic DNA was the template. One entry per CDR3 protein results from TCRdb running MiXCR on the reads. The table has some 200,000 distinct CDR3 sequences, under 65% seen once. This clonotype was detected only a few times. Its antigen is unidentified. Sequenced input: sorted CD4+, CD8+, or CD8+CD57+ T cells (not recorded which) from PBMCs. The sequence derives from a human donor in good health.

Here the CDR3 reads CADTQNTGGEYNSPLHF. The CDR3 bases are TGTGCCGACACCCAGAACACAGGGGGCGAATATAATTCACCCCTCCACTTT. The gene calls are TRBV6-2 or TRBV6-3 and TRBJ1-6; 9 bases align to TRBD1. Germline lookup yields CDR1 MNHEY and CDR2 SVGEGT. This CDR3 has 17 amino acids. The V and J ends lost 11 bases and 4 bases, in that order; junction bases with no gene match: 15.